This T cell receptor (beta chain) was identified in a study of T cells in localized non-small cell lung cancer. General study findings and limits: Sequencing involved a lone tumor region, leaving heterogeneity possible. A median of about 50 clones ranked among the top 100 in tumor appeared in adjacent lung. Among blood samples, higher T cell density accompanied longer overall survival.

TCRdb's copy holds only in-frame clones and misses some; the assay was immunoSEQ multiplex PCR. Of approximately 4,600 clones in the sample, around a third were seen once. V dropped 0 bases and J dropped 0 bases, with 11 bases sitting between them. The CDR3 spans 16 residues. Germline V gene sequence: CDR1 MGHDK, CDR2 SYGVNS. Details on this clone: Its matching antigen is unknown.

This chain connects TRBV25-1 to TRBJ1-1; D might be TRBD1 (5 bases). The source of this sequence is a man between 40 and 70 years old with stage II squamous cell lung carcinoma. The specimen comprised lung tumor tissue, sampled before any cancer treatment. In nucleotides, the CDR3 is TGTGCCAGCAGTGAATACCGTGGGGGGGTGAACACTGAAGCTTTCTTT. Amino acids: CASSEYRGGVNTEAFF.